A single sample is the source of the 21 T cell receptor beta chains below, sequenced in a study of technical replicates of blood from a handful of donors. Clones were sequenced by immunoSEQ multiplex PCR, and TCRdb holds only the in-frame ones, with some missing. This table has some 79,000 clones, more than 85% appearing once. Sequenced sample: T cells isolated from PBMCs. Receptors were obtained from a human donor in good health. Some clones in this sample may be carry-over from other donors' samples.

The sample holds one count of this clone. The gene calls are TRBV15 and TRBJ2-3; 8 nucleotides line up with TRBD2. The CDR3 is 13 residues long. With 5 bases clipped from V and 6 bases from J, the junction kept 4 bases outside the gene matches. In germline, CDR1 is LNHNV, CDR2 YYDKDF (reference sequence). The CDR3 nucleotides read TGTGCCACCAGCCCCCCGGGGGGGGATACGCAGTATTTT. This encodes CATSPPGGDTQYF.

The V gene is TRBV2, the J gene TRBJ1-1; a weak D match, TRBD1 (6 bases). V lost 4 bases to trimming and J lost 5 bases, with 17 bases between them. The CDR3 runs to 15 residues. In germline, CDR1 is SNHLY, CDR2 FYNNEI. In DNA form, the CDR3 reads TGTGCCAGCAGTGTCCCGCCCAGGGGTAAAACTGAAGCTTTCTTT. Encoded protein: CASSVPPRGKTEAFF.

This clone has just a few counts. The chain is built from TRBV2 and TRBJ1-1; D is uncertain. The V gene lost 0 bases and the J gene lost 1 base, with 9 bases spanning the gap. CDR3 length: 15 amino acids. The germline V gene has CDR1 SNHLY and CDR2 FYNNEI. The CDR3 DNA reads TGTGCCAGCAGTGAAGCGGCAGGTTGGAACACTGAAGCTTTCTTT. This translates into CASSEAAGWNTEAFF. The entire variable domain, with the rest obtained from reference TRBV2 and TRBJ1-1, is as follows: EPEVTQTPSHQVTQMGQEVILRCVPISNHLYFYWYRQILGQKVEFLVSFYNNEISEKSEIFDDQFSVERPDGSNFTLKIRSTKLEDSAMYFCASSEAAGWNTEAFFGQGTRLTVV.

The V and J genes are TRBV6-5 and TRBJ2-1; TRBD2 might be the D (6 bases). Deletions cut 0 bases from V and 10 bases from J, with 13 bases between. CDR1 is MNHEY, CDR2 SVGAGI, per germline. The CDR3 totals 14 residues. CDR3 region: CASSYSWASDEQFF. DNA for the CDR3: TGTGCCAGCAGTTACTCGTGGGCTAGCGACGAGCAGTTCTTC.

This chain connects TRBV19 to TRBJ1-3; D unclear. Trimming took off 2 bases at V and 0 bases at J, with 8 bases between the two ends. Germline V lookup: CDR1 LNHDA, CDR2 SQIVND (reference sequence). The CDR3 covers 15 residues. CDR3 residues: CASSIQASSGNTIYF. The CDR3 coding sequence is TGTGCCAGTAGTATACAGGCAAGCTCTGGAAACACCATATATTTT.

The chain has TRBV6-4 and TRBJ2-1; D is possibly TRBD1 (5 bases). The length of the CDR3 is 13 residues. The V gene lost 6 bases and the J gene lost 4 bases, with 10 bases spanning the gap. Germline CDR1 and CDR2: MRHNA and SNTAGT. The DNA of the CDR3 is TGTGCCAGCAGCACAGGCGCTTACAATGAGCAGTTCTTC. Protein sequence: CASSTGAYNEQFF.

This chain connects TRBV4-2 to TRBJ2-7, with TRBD2 matching over 10 bases. V dropped 4 bases and J dropped 3; count of bases not matched to a gene: 9. Germline V CDR1 and CDR2: LGHNA, YNFKEQ. This CDR3 contains 16 residues. CDR3 in amino acids: CASSPPLAGDYYEQYF. The CDR3 bases are TGTGCCAGCAGCCCCCCTCTAGCGGGAGATTACTACGAGCAGTACTTC.

The CDR3 reads CASSVTDYSSDTQYF. The CDR3 nucleotides are TGTGCCAGCAGCGTAACCGACTATAGTTCAGATACGCAGTATTTT. The chain carries TRBV9 and TRBJ2-3; D might be TRBD2 (5 bases). The CDR3 consists of 15 residues. Germline assignment: CDR1 SGDLS and CDR2 YYNGEE. The germline V and J ends were trimmed by 1 base and 4 bases, with 13 bases remaining between them.

This clone was observed once. The V call is TRBV29-1, the J call TRBJ2-1; maybe TRBD2 (5 bases). This CDR3 comprises 10 residues. The V end lost 7 bases, the J end lost 9 bases, and 10 bases lay between the germline ends. Looked up from germline, CDR1 is SQVTM and CDR2 is ANQGSEA. Here the CDR3 DNA reads TGCAGCGCTGGAGGTCCTGAGCAGTTCTTC. Its translation: CSAGGPEQFF.

The chain carries TRBV15 and TRBJ1-2; D is unresolved. CDR3 length: 13 amino acids. Germline CDR1 and CDR2: LNHNV and YYDKDF (reference sequence). The V end was cut by 0 bases, the J end by 4 bases, with 6 bases between. The CDR3 DNA reads TGTGCCACCAGCAGAGATGGGCTCTATGGCTACACCTTC. This codes for CATSRDGLYGYTF.

The chain links TRBV6-5 to TRBJ2-3, with 9 positions matching TRBD2. The junction had 6 bases not matched to a gene; V was cut back by 4 bases and J by 4 bases. Germline CDR1 and CDR2: MNHEY and SVGAGI. The CDR3 is made up of 15 amino acids. CDR3 residues: CASSSGGRGSDTQYF. The CDR3 nucleotides are TGTGCCAGCAGTTCCGGCGGGAGGGGGTCAGATACGCAGTATTTT.

The CDR3 sequence: CASSFRDSWADTQYF. CDR3 DNA sequence: TGTGCCAGCAGCTTCCGGGACAGTTGGGCAGATACGCAGTATTTT. The chain employs TRBV9 and TRBJ2-3; 7 bases are a match to TRBD1. Trimming removed 4 bases from V and 4 bases from J; junction bases left unmatched: 9. The CDR3 covers 15 residues. Germline V gene data show CDR1 as SGDLS and CDR2 as YYNGEE.

This clone has just one count. CDR3 sequence: CASSLGGASGSSYEQYF. The DNA of the CDR3 is TGTGCCAGCAGCTTGGGAGGGGCTAGCGGGAGCTCCTACGAGCAGTACTTC. The V gene is TRBV5-4, the J gene TRBJ2-7; 10 nucleotides align to TRBD2. The CDR3 has 17 amino acids. Per the germline V gene, CDR1 is SGHNT and CDR2 is YYREEE (reference sequence). J gave up 0 bases and V 0 bases, and 6 bases lay outside the gene matches.

With respect to this clone: Within the sample, other DNA sequences also encode this same CDR3. This chain connects TRBV19 to TRBJ1-2; 10 bases line up with TRBD1. Germline V gives CDR1 LNHDA, CDR2 SQIVND (reference sequence). Trimming removed 3 bases from V and 3 bases from J; junction bases left unmatched: 1. The CDR3 is made up of 14 amino acids. Written as DNA, the CDR3 is TGTGCCAGTAGTATTGGGACAGGGGACTATGGCTACACCTTC. Amino acid sequence: CASSIGTGDYGYTF.

The gene calls are TRBV6-1 and TRBJ2-7, with no clear D. Germline CDR1 MNHNS, CDR2 SASEGT. The CDR3 runs 12 residues. The V gene lost 7 bases and the J gene lost 3 bases, with 10 bases spanning the gap. In DNA, the CDR3 is TGTGCCAGCACGGTATCGAGCTACGAGCAGTACTTC. This sequence encodes CASTVSSYEQYF.

The chain carries TRBV6-1 and TRBJ2-2; a possible D gene is TRBD2 (7 bases). CDR1 and CDR2 from the germline V gene are MNHNS and SASEGT. Trimming stripped 7 bases from V and 5 bases from J, with 14 bases between. The CDR3 contains 14 residues. DNA for the CDR3: TGTGCCAGCACCCCCAGGGGAGGGACCGGGGAGCTGTTTTTT. Its translation is CASTPRGGTGELFF.

V and J are TRBV10-3 and TRBJ1-1; 8 bases align to TRBD1. The CDR3 sequence is 14 residues long. Trimming cost V 2 bases and J 5 bases; bases outside gene matches: 4. Germline values: CDR1 ENHRY, CDR2 SYGVKD. The CDR3, as DNA: TGTGCCATCAGTGAGAGGACAGGGCGAACTGAAGCTTTCTTT. Amino acids: CAISERTGRTEAFF.

The rearrangement links TRBV7-2 to TRBJ1-1; 10 bases agree with TRBD1. V shed 4 bases and J 5 bases; nucleotides not matched to a gene: 13. The germline CDR1 and CDR2 sequences are SGHTA and FQGNSA. This CDR3 is built from 17 residues. The CDR3: CASSSRDRGSRNTEAFF. The CDR3 region has the DNA TGTGCCAGCAGCTCCCGGGACAGGGGTTCCCGTAATACTGAAGCTTTCTTT.

This chain joins TRBV28 and TRBJ1-1; D is unresolved. Trimming stripped 7 bases from V and 8 bases from J, with 23 bases between. CDR1 and CDR2 (germline): MDHEN, SYDVKM. The CDR3 is 15 amino acids. The CDR3 bases are TGTGCCAGCACCTTTCCGCCGGAGTTTGGTGGGGAAGCTTTCTTT. It yields the protein CASTFPPEFGGEAFF.

This chain connects TRBV7-8 to TRBJ2-2, with D perhaps TRBD1 (6 bases). V shed 2 bases and J shed 4 bases, with 14 bases lying between them. The CDR3 spans 16 residues. Germline CDR1 is SGHVS and CDR2 is FQNEAQ. The CDR3, as DNA: TGTGCCAGCAGCTTAAAGGACAGCCTTTTCACCGGGGAGCTGTTTTTT. This encodes CASSLKDSLFTGELFF.

The rearrangement links TRBV10-3 to TRBJ1-1; no firm D call. Trimming cost V 8 bases and J 3 bases, with 19 bases left between them. The CDR3 totals 15 residues. Per germline, CDR1 ENHRY and CDR2 SYGVKD. For the CDR3, the DNA is TGTGCCATCGGGAGCACGGAGGGTGGCGACACTGAAGCTTTCTTT. Its protein product is CAIGSTEGGDTEAFF.